The 22 T cell receptor beta chains in this list originate from one sample, sequenced in a study of CD8 T cells in ankylosing spondylitis. Using its own MiXCR run on the 5' RACE reads, TCRdb lists one record per CDR3 protein. The repertoire holds fewer than 250,000 distinct CDR3 sequences, with about 10% as singletons. The sequenced sample consisted of blood, either unsorted or a sorted T cell fraction (not recorded which). These receptors were taken from a male donor with ankylosing spondylitis or in good health (not recorded which).

Ten or more counts support this clonotype. This sequence joins TRBV12-3 or TRBV12-4 and TRBJ1-2, with D hard to call. The CDR3 extends over 13 amino acids. Trimming left V 0 bases short and J 8 bases short, with 10 bases between. This CDR3 is CASSLASPSGYTF. CDR3 sequence (DNA): TGTGCCAGCAGTTTAGCGTCGCCTTCCGGCTACACCTTC.

This clonotype was picked up many times. The rearrangement joins TRBV5-6 to TRBJ2-1; D ambiguous. CDR1 and CDR2 from the germline V gene are SGHDT and YYEEEE. This CDR3 contains 15 residues. V was cut by 0 bases and J by 5 bases, with 12 bases left in between. The CDR3 is CASSLDTFRDNEQFF. In DNA, the CDR3 is TGTGCCAGCAGCTTGGATACCTTCAGAGACAATGAGCAGTTCTTC.

This clonotype was detected many times. This sequence joins TRBV12-3 or TRBV12-4 and TRBJ1-5; 7 bases are shared with TRBD1. The CDR3 is 15 residues long. V was pared by 3 bases and J by 4 bases, with 6 bases of the junction left unmatched. The CDR3 loop is CASSFGTALNQPQHF. The CDR3 DNA reads TGTGCCAGCAGTTTTGGGACAGCATTGAATCAGCCCCAGCATTTT.

This clonotype was counted ten times or more. The genes are TRBV13 and TRBJ1-1, with a weak D call TRBD1 (5 bases). V was shortened by 4 bases and J by 1 base, with 10 bases between the two germline ends. Germline lookup yields CDR1 PRHDT and CDR2 FYEKMQ (reference sequence). The CDR3 length is 14 residues. CDR3 nucleotides: TGTGCCAGCAGCTACAGGACTGAGAACACTGAAGCTTTCTTT. Protein: CASSYRTENTEAFF.

In this sample, this clonotype turned up many times. The rearrangement links TRBV6-2 or TRBV6-3 to TRBJ1-1; D unresolved. Trimming cost V 10 bases and J 8 bases, with 14 bases left between them. CDR1 is MNHEY and CDR2 is SVGEGT in the germline V gene. The CDR3 sequence is 11 residues long. CDR3 protein: CATESVGEAFF. In DNA, the CDR3 is TGTGCCACCGAATCCGTCGGCGAAGCTTTCTTT.

This clonotype has at least ten counts. This chain uses TRBV20-1 with TRBJ2-2, with D hard to call. The V and J ends lost 2 bases and 3 bases respectively, with 13 bases between them. Germline V gives CDR1 DFQATT, CDR2 SNEGSKA (reference sequence). The CDR3 has 15 amino acids. The CDR3 loop reads CSARSFSADTGELFF. CDR3 DNA: TGCAGTGCTAGATCTTTTTCGGCCGACACCGGGGAGCTGTTTTTT.

This clonotype was detected many times. The J gene is TRBJ2-7, the V gene TRBV7-4; 9 bases fit TRBD2. Germline V lookup: CDR1 SGHVT, CDR2 SQSDAQ. The CDR3 totals 20 residues. J gave up 3 bases and V 2 bases, and 20 bases lay outside the gene matches. Written as DNA, the CDR3 is TGTGCCAGCAGCTTATCACGGGGGGAGGGACTAGCAGAAGACCTCTACGAGCAGTACTTC. It codes for CASSLSRGEGLAEDLYEQYF.

This clonotype appeared many times. J is TRBJ2-1 and V is TRBV5-6; D not resolved. Germline V lookup: CDR1 SGHDT, CDR2 YYEEEE. The CDR3 consists of 14 residues. Deletions cut 4 bases from V and 5 bases from J, with 13 bases between. CDR3 nucleotides: TGTGCCAGCAGCCCCGACCCAGAAAACAATGAGCAGTTCTTC. Translated, it gives CASSPDPENNEQFF.

This clonotype was counted many times. The V and J genes are TRBV7-2 and TRBJ2-7; the match to TRBD1 covers 8 bases. The CDR3 is 14 residues long. In germline, CDR1 is SGHTA, CDR2 FQGNSA. The J segment lost 0 bases and the V segment lost 8 bases, leaving 6 bases of the junction unmatched. This CDR3 is CASGPDRASYEQYF. In nucleotides, the CDR3 is TGTGCCAGCGGCCCGGACAGGGCCTCCTACGAGCAGTACTTC.

This clonotype was seen ten or more times. The rearrangement links TRBV20-1 to TRBJ2-7, with TRBD1 matching over 8 bases. V shed 0 bases, J shed 2 bases, and the junction held 9 bases outside the gene matches. Germline CDR1 reads DFQATT; CDR2 reads SNEGSKA (reference sequence). The CDR3 is made up of 16 amino acids. DNA for the CDR3: TGCAGTGCTAGAGACTCCGGGACAGGCTACCCCTACGAGCAGTACTTC. Protein sequence: CSARDSGTGYPYEQYF.

This clonotype was observed a handful of times. The chain carries TRBV6-2 or TRBV6-3 and TRBJ1-2; a possible D gene is TRBD1 (6 bases). The V gene's germline CDR1 is MNHEY and CDR2 SVGEGT. V shed 2 bases and J shed 8 bases, with 15 bases lying between them. CDR3 length equals 14 residues. CDR3 region: CASSYTGGPLGYTF. DNA of the CDR3: TGTGCCAGCAGTTACACCGGGGGGCCGCTAGGCTACACCTTC.

This clonotype was observed many times. The chain has TRBV20-1 and TRBJ2-3; 7 nucleotides match TRBD2. Germline V gene lookup returns CDR1 DFQATT and CDR2 SNEGSKA (reference sequence). CDR3 length: 14 residues. Written as DNA, the CDR3 is TGCAGCCCCGGGCGAGCGGGGAGCACAGATACGCAGTATTTT. Its protein is CSPGRAGSTDTQYF.

This chain joins TRBV12-5 and TRBJ1-1, with D possibly being TRBD1 (6 bases). The ends were cut back, 6 bases at V and 6 bases at J, with 14 bases in the middle. The CDR3 length is 13 residues. Germline CDR1 and CDR2: LGHNT and FRNRAP. CDR3 residues: CASGKGGSPEAFF. For the CDR3, the DNA is TGTGCTAGTGGAAAGGGGGGGTCCCCTGAAGCTTTCTTT.

This clonotype was detected ten times or more. The rearrangement uses TRBV25-1 and TRBJ1-2; possible D gene TRBD1, 5 bases. V was trimmed by 7 bases and J by 8 bases, leaving 20 bases between them. This CDR3 contains 14 residues. The germline V gene has CDR1 MGHDK and CDR2 SYGVNS. CDR3 nucleotides: TGTGCCAGCACCCCTACTGGGCTTTCAGGGGGCTACACCTTC. Amino acid sequence: CASTPTGLSGGYTF.

This chain links TRBV21-1 with TRBJ1-6. TRBV21-1 is deemed a pseudogene. This CDR3 is 15 amino acids long. CDR3 nucleotides: TGTGCCAGCGGCCTAATGAGCTCCTATAATTCACCCCTCCACTTT. Translated, it gives CASGLMSSYNSPLHF.

This clonotype has only a few counts. This chain uses TRBV30 with TRBJ1-6, with no clear D. The CDR3 totals 14 residues. The germline gives CDR1 GTSNPN, CDR2 SVGIG (reference sequence). Trimming removed 3 bases at V and 8 bases at J, with 14 bases between. In nucleotides, the CDR3 is TGTGCCTGGAGAGCCCTAGGTGGGGATTCACCCCTCCACTTT. This gives the protein CAWRALGGDSPLHF.

This clonotype was recorded many times. The V call is TRBV20-1, the J call TRBJ1-4; 8 bases line up with TRBD1. Per the germline V gene, CDR1 is DFQATT and CDR2 is SNEGSKA (reference sequence). There are 13 residues in the CDR3. J was trimmed by 7 bases and V by 6 bases; bases with no gene match: 7. CDR3 in DNA: TGCAGTGCAGACAGGGGCGCCGGTGAAAAACTGTTTTTT. Translating gives CSADRGAGEKLFF.

This clonotype has ten or more counts. CDR3 sequence: CASSYDGVAGATDTQYF. CDR3 bases: TGCGCCAGCAGCTACGACGGGGTAGCGGGAGCGACAGATACGCAGTATTTT. The V call is TRBV5-1, the J call TRBJ2-3, with TRBD2 identical over 9 bases. The V gene's germline CDR1 is SGHRS and CDR2 YFSETQ. V shed 3 bases, J shed 3 bases, and the junction held 11 bases outside the gene matches. The CDR3 consists of 17 residues. Together with reference TRBV5-1 and TRBJ2-3, the CDR3 gives the full variable domain: KAGVTQTPRYLIKTRGQQVTLSCSPISGHRSVSWYQQTPGQGLQFLFEYFSETQRNKGNFPGRFSGRQFSNSRSEMNVSTLELGDSALYLCASSYDGVAGATDTQYFGPGTRLTVL.

The sample holds many counts of this clonotype. For the CDR3, the DNA is TGTGCCAGCAGCTTAATCGGCAGGGGTTTGGATACGCAGTATTTT. Translation gives CASSLIGRGLDTQYF. The V call is TRBV11-2, the J call TRBJ2-3; tentative D call: TRBD1 (6 bases). Looked up from germline, CDR1 is SGHAT and CDR2 is FQNNGV. CDR3 length: 15 residues. V lost 2 bases to trimming and J lost 6 bases, with 15 bases between them. The complete variable domain, with remaining parts taken from reference TRBV11-2 and TRBJ2-3, reads EAGVAQSPRYKIIEKRQSVAFWCNPISGHATLYWYQQILGQGPKLLIQFQNNGVVDDSQLPKDRFSAERLKGVDSTLKIQPAKLEDSAVYLCASSLIGRGLDTQYFGPGTRLTVL.

This clonotype has at least ten counts. The chain links TRBV2 to TRBJ2-1; D is undetermined. Germline assignment: CDR1 SNHLY and CDR2 FYNNEI. Trimming took 7 bases from V and 8 from J, leaving 21 bases between them. This CDR3 has 15 amino acids. CDR3 coding DNA: TGTGCCAGCACCTTTGGGGTAGCAATTGGTCATGAGCAGTTCTTC. Translating gives CASTFGVAIGHEQFF.

This clonotype has at least ten counts. This chain connects TRBV20-1 to TRBJ1-1; D is uncertain. Between the trimmed V and J ends, which lost 5 bases and 1 base, there was a span of 11 bases. This CDR3 spans 13 amino acids. Per germline, CDR1 DFQATT and CDR2 SNEGSKA (reference sequence). The CDR3 nucleotides read TGCAGTGCTGGAAGAAACTGGAACACTGAAGCTTTCTTT. Protein: CSAGRNWNTEAFF.

This chain links TRBV3-1 with TRBJ2-2; D gene ambiguous. Per the germline V gene, CDR1 is LGHDT and CDR2 is YNNKEL (reference sequence). V dropped 1 base and J dropped 4 bases, with 7 bases sitting between them. The CDR3 length is 14 residues. The CDR3 sequence: CASSQGLSTGELFF. CDR3 nucleotide sequence: TGTGCCAGCAGCCAAGGACTGAGCACCGGGGAGCTGTTTTTT. Filled out from reference TRBV3-1 and TRBJ2-2, the complete variable domain reads DTAVSQTPKYLVTQMGNDKSIKCEQNLGHDTMYWYKQDSKKFLKIMFSYNNKELIINETVPNRFSPKSPDKAHLNLHINSLELGDSAVYFCASSQGLSTGELFFGEGSRLTVL.